What follows are 28 T cell receptor beta chains derived from one specimen sequenced in a study of CD8 T cells in Susac syndrome. Random hexamers served to reverse transcribe about 0.5 to 1 ug RNA. TCRdb re-called the immunoSEQ multiplex PCR reads through MiXCR, storing one row per CDR3 protein. The sample records 150,000 to 180,000 distinct CDR3 sequences, about 94% being singletons. The sample comprised CD8+ T cells from PBMCs. The receptors shown here come from a human donor with multiple sclerosis.

V and J are TRBV7-9 and TRBJ1-2, with a weak D call TRBD1 (5 bases). The CDR3 loop spans 18 amino acids. The ends were cut back, 4 bases at V and 8 bases at J, with 29 bases in the middle. CDR1 is SEHNR and CDR2 is FQNEAQ in the germline V gene (reference sequence). The CDR3 is CASSSQGSSPGRAKGYTF. CDR3 nucleotide sequence: TGTGCCAGCAGCTCCCAAGGTTCCTCTCCGGGGCGGGCGAAAGGCTACACCTTC.

V is TRBV28 and J is TRBJ2-7, with 7 bases fitting TRBD1. The CDR3 has 14 residues. Trimming removed 3 bases from V and 1 base from J; junction bases left unmatched: 3. Germline V CDR1 and CDR2: MDHEN, SYDVKM. CDR3 in amino acids: CASSFLGQSYEQYF. CDR3 DNA: TGTGCCAGCAGTTTTCTGGGACAGTCCTACGAGCAGTACTTC.

V usage is TRBV28 and J usage is TRBJ1-1; tentatively, D is TRBD1 (5 bases). This CDR3 is built from 12 residues. The V gene's germline CDR1 is MDHEN and CDR2 SYDVKM. V was trimmed by 5 bases and J by 5 bases, leaving 9 bases between them. The CDR3 protein is CASSPGWTEAFF. In nucleotides, the CDR3 is TGTGCCAGCAGTCCAGGGTGGACTGAAGCTTTCTTT. The whole variable domain, filled in from reference TRBV28 and TRBJ1-1, reads DVKVTQSSRYLVKRTGEKVFLECVQDMDHENMFWYRQDPGLGLRLIYFSYDVKMKEKGDIPEGYSVSREKKERFSLILESASTNQTSMYLCASSPGWTEAFFGQGTRLTVV.

This clonotype has only a few counts. CDR3 amino acids: CASGGNEQFF. In DNA form, the CDR3 reads TGTGCCAGTGGGGGCAATGAGCAGTTCTTC. The rearrangement uses TRBV9 and TRBJ2-1; D is possibly TRBD1 or TRBD2 (5 bases each). V lost 8 bases and J 6 bases, leaving 6 bases between the germline ends. Germline V lookup: CDR1 SGDLS, CDR2 YYNGEE. There are 10 residues in the CDR3. The full variable domain, in which reference TRBV9 and TRBJ2-1 provide the parts outside the CDR3, is DSGVTQTPKHLITATGQRVTLRCSPRSGDLSVYWYQQSLDQGLQFLIQYYNGEERAKGNILERFSAQQFPDLHSELNLSSLELGDSALYFCASGGNEQFFGPGTRLTVL.

V gene TRBV20-1 combines with J gene TRBJ2-7; D is unclear. Germline assignment: CDR1 DFQATT and CDR2 SNEGSKA (reference sequence). This CDR3 spans 12 amino acids. The ends were cut back, 5 bases at V and 1 base at J, with 9 bases in the middle. The CDR3 region has the DNA TGCAGTGCTGCTGGGCAGTCCTACGAGCAGTACTTC. Its translation: CSAAGQSYEQYF.

The chain couples TRBV12-3 or TRBV12-4 to TRBJ1-5; possible D gene TRBD1, 5 bases. This CDR3 spans 12 amino acids. Trimming pared 8 bases from V and 7 bases from J, leaving 12 bases between. The CDR3 loop is CASSEGRQPQHF. CDR3 nucleotides: TGTGCCAGCTCCGAGGGGAGGCAGCCCCAGCATTTT.

V gene TRBV3-1 combines with J gene TRBJ2-3, with a tentative D call TRBD2 (6 bases). Trimming removed 1 base from V and 1 base from J, with 12 bases in between. CDR3 length equals 16 residues. Looked up from germline, CDR1 is LGHDT and CDR2 is YNNKEL (reference sequence). The CDR3 DNA sequence: TGTGCCAGCAGCCAAGGATCGACTAGTCGCACAGATACGCAGTATTTT. Translation: CASSQGSTSRTDTQYF.

This clonotype was recorded only once. The rearrangement uses TRBV7-9 and TRBJ2-1; no reliable D call. The CDR3 consists of 16 residues. Per germline, CDR1 SEHNR and CDR2 FQNEAQ (reference sequence). V was shortened by 5 bases and J by 1 base, with 15 bases between the two germline ends. The CDR3 nucleotides read TGTGCCAGCAGCCCACCCCTCACCCGGTCCTACAATGAGCAGTTCTTC. It is translated as CASSPPLTRSYNEQFF. Together with reference TRBV7-9 and TRBJ2-1, the CDR3 gives the full variable domain: DTGVSQNPRHKITKRGQNVTFRCDPISEHNRLYWYRQTLGQGPEFLTYFQNEAQLEKSRLLSDRFSAERPKGSFSTLEIQRTEQGDSAMYLCASSPPLTRSYNEQFFGPGTRLTVL.

A single count supports this clonotype. J is TRBJ2-1 and V is TRBV29-1; the D gene is possibly TRBD2 (5 bases). Germline lookup yields CDR1 SQVTM and CDR2 ANQGSEA. The CDR3 has 14 amino acids. CDR3 nucleotides: TGCACCTCTTCGCGGGCCTCGGGTGGGGATGAGCAGTTCTTC. It is translated as CTSSRASGGDEQFF.

V and J are TRBV29-1 and TRBJ1-2; D is uncertain. From germline, CDR1 is SQVTM and CDR2 ANQGSEA. Between the trimmed V and J ends, which lost 4 bases and 2 bases, there was a span of 5 bases. The CDR3 spans 11 residues. The CDR3 region has the DNA TGCAGCGTTGGGGAAAACTATGGCTACACCTTC. Protein product: CSVGENYGYTF.

The V call is TRBV4-3, the J call TRBJ1-1; D is unresolved. In germline, CDR1 is LGHNA, CDR2 YSLEER. The CDR3 has 15 residues. V lost 1 base and J 1 base, leaving 10 bases between the germline ends. In DNA, the CDR3 is TGCGCCAGCAGCCAAGGCCTCGAGGGGAACACTGAAGCTTTCTTT. Its protein product is CASSQGLEGNTEAFF.

The rearrangement uses TRBV7-2 and TRBJ2-1; TRBD2 aligns across 7 bases. The CDR3 runs 14 residues. V dropped 4 bases and J dropped 8; count of bases not matched to a gene: 8. Germline CDR1 SGHTA, CDR2 FQGNSA. CDR3 sequence reads: CASSSQRGGDEQFF. Written as DNA, the CDR3 is TGTGCCAGCAGCTCCCAGCGGGGTGGGGATGAGCAGTTCTTC.

The chain is built from TRBV11-2 and TRBJ2-7; TRBD2 matches at 7 bases. The V gene end was trimmed by 5 bases and the J gene end by 2 bases; junction bases not matched to a gene: 3. CDR1 is SGHAT, CDR2 FQNNGV, per germline. CDR3 length: 13 residues. The chain's CDR3 is CASSTGRTYEQYF. The CDR3 bases are TGTGCCAGCAGCACCGGGAGGACCTACGAGCAGTACTTC.

The chain carries TRBV7-8 and TRBJ1-2, with 7 bases fitting TRBD1. V lost 5 bases and J lost 4; bases outside the gene matches: 10. Germline values: CDR1 SGHVS, CDR2 FQNEAQ. The CDR3 covers 15 residues. CDR3 region: CASSPRQGSFYGYTF. CDR3 coding DNA: TGTGCCAGCAGCCCAAGACAGGGCTCCTTCTATGGCTACACCTTC.

The CDR3 DNA reads TGTGCCAGCAGTGAGTGGGGGAATGAGCAGTTCTTC. Amino acids: CASSEWGNEQFF. The chain is built from TRBV6-1 and TRBJ2-1; D possibly matches TRBD1 or TRBD2 (5 bases each). The CDR3 runs to 12 residues. The V and J ends lost 3 bases and 7 bases respectively, with 7 bases between them. Germline V lookup: CDR1 MNHNS, CDR2 SASEGT.

The chain couples TRBV13 to TRBJ1-1; D gene unclear. Germline loops: CDR1 PRHDT, CDR2 FYEKMQ (reference sequence). Trimming pared 5 bases from V and 5 bases from J, leaving 9 bases between. CDR3 length: 12 amino acids. In DNA, the CDR3 is TGTGCCAGCAGCCCCACGGTGACTGAAGCTTTCTTT. It yields the protein CASSPTVTEAFF.

V usage is TRBV27 and J usage is TRBJ2-7; 11 bases are a match to TRBD1. Unmatched junction bases numbered 5, after V lost 5 bases and J lost 2 bases. The CDR3 totals 15 residues. Germline CDR1 is MNHEY and CDR2 is SMNVEV (reference sequence). The CDR3 spells CASSIGGQGAYEQYF. The CDR3 DNA is TGTGCCAGCAGTATTGGGGGACAGGGGGCCTACGAGCAGTACTTC.

The CDR3 loop reads CASSWTSEDTDTQYF. The DNA of the CDR3 is TGTGCCAGCAGCTGGACTAGCGAGGACACAGATACGCAGTATTTT. The chain combines TRBV7-8 with TRBJ2-3, with 9 bases aligning to TRBD2. Germline CDR1 reads SGHVS; CDR2 reads FQNEAQ. The CDR3 covers 15 residues. V lost 4 bases, J lost 2 bases, and 4 bases stayed unmatched.

V is TRBV25-1 and J is TRBJ2-3, with D hard to call. V was pared by 3 bases and J by 4 bases, with 5 bases between. The CDR3 is made up of 12 amino acids. CDR1 is MGHDK, CDR2 SYGVNS, per germline. Here the CDR3 reads CASSEKSDTQYF. As DNA, the CDR3 is TGTGCCAGCAGTGAGAAGTCAGATACGCAGTATTTT.

V gene TRBV7-9 combines with J gene TRBJ2-1, with 7 bases fitting TRBD1. Trimming removed 3 bases from V and 9 bases from J; junction bases left unmatched: 5. The CDR3 is made up of 13 amino acids. Germline CDR1 reads SEHNR; CDR2 reads FQNEAQ (reference sequence). DNA of the CDR3: TGTGCCAGCAGCTTCCCGGGACAGCCTGAGCAGTTCTTC. Protein: CASSFPGQPEQFF.

This sequence joins TRBV20-1 and TRBJ1-6, with TRBD1 matching over 7 bases. Germline values: CDR1 DFQATT, CDR2 SNEGSKA (reference sequence). V was pared by 3 bases and J by 12 bases, with 8 bases of the junction left unmatched. The CDR3 has 13 residues. This CDR3 is CSARTGQGGPLHF. The DNA of the CDR3 is TGCAGTGCTAGGACAGGGCAGGGAGGACCCCTCCACTTT.

The chain couples TRBV3-1 to TRBJ2-1; TRBD2 matches 14 bases. This CDR3 contains 17 residues. Germline CDR1 LGHDT, CDR2 YNNKEL (reference sequence). The ends lost 3 bases at V and 5 bases at J; junction bases unmatched: 6. The CDR3 coding sequence is TGTGCCAGCAGCCAGGGGACTAGCGGGGGTCAGGACAATGAGCAGTTCTTC. Amino acids: CASSQGTSGGQDNEQFF.

V usage is TRBV29-1 and J usage is TRBJ2-4, with 9 bases matching TRBD1. This CDR3 spans 14 amino acids. The junction had 9 bases not matched to a gene; V was cut back by 6 bases and J by 6 bases. The V gene's germline CDR1 is SQVTM and CDR2 ANQGSEA. The CDR3 DNA reads TGCAGCGTCCTGGACAGGGGAAGGAGAAACATTCAGTACTTC. Its translation: CSVLDRGRRNIQYF.

The chain is built from TRBV30 and TRBJ1-1, with D tentatively TRBD1 (6 bases). This CDR3 has 13 residues. Germline values: CDR1 GTSNPN, CDR2 SVGIG (reference sequence). Trimming left V 3 bases short and J 6 bases short, with 14 bases between. The CDR3 loop reads CAWSATGRAEAFF. CDR3 DNA sequence: TGTGCCTGGAGCGCCACAGGGAGGGCTGAAGCTTTCTTT.

The chain links TRBV7-6 to TRBJ2-5; D remains ambiguous. CDR3 length equals 15 residues. Germline V CDR1 and CDR2: SGHVS, FNYEAQ. V lost 5 bases and J lost 0, with 13 bases in between. The CDR3 DNA follows: TGTGCCAGCAGCGAGAGACTGGGGAACCAAGAGACCCAGTACTTC. This translates into CASSERLGNQETQYF.

This rearrangement joins TRBV20-1 to TRBJ1-1; D gene ambiguous. Germline lookup yields CDR1 DFQATT and CDR2 SNEGSKA (reference sequence). V lost 1 base, J lost 7 bases, and 10 bases lay in between. This CDR3 spans 12 amino acids. CDR3 residues: CSARAGPLEAFF. CDR3 bases: TGCAGTGCTAGAGCAGGCCCTCTTGAAGCTTTCTTT.

The chain carries TRBV7-8 and TRBJ1-5; perhaps TRBD1 as D (5 bases). Trimming took off 1 base at V and 6 bases at J, with 16 bases between the two ends. Per germline, CDR1 SGHVS and CDR2 FQNEAQ. The CDR3 has 16 amino acids. CDR3 in amino acids: CASSLDSGATVQPQHF. As DNA, the CDR3 is TGTGCCAGCAGCTTAGATTCCGGGGCCACTGTTCAGCCCCAGCATTTT.

The J gene is TRBJ2-3, the V gene TRBV6-5; TRBD1 matches 7 bases. This CDR3 contains 21 residues. Germline CDR1 is MNHEY and CDR2 is SVGAGI. The junction had 18 bases not matched to a gene; V was cut back by 0 bases and J by 0 bases. The CDR3 DNA sequence: TGTGCCAGCAGTTACTCCCCCCTCGAGAGGGGGCCAACGACTAGCACAGATACGCAGTATTTT. Its protein is CASSYSPLERGPTTSTDTQYF.